The 31 T cell receptor beta chains below come from one sample, sequenced in a study of cytomegalovirus exposure and HLA in healthy donors. The PCR ran on 60 Vbeta and 13 Jbeta primers. The table came from immunoSEQ multiplex PCR; TCRdb's copy has only in-frame clones and leaves some out. Altogether under 250,000 clones are present, 82% being singletons, with the ten largest covering 2.7%. Sequencing was done on a sample of PBMCs. The receptors were gathered from a woman aged 40 to 49 in good health and CMV-seronegative.

The chain uses TRBV11-2 and TRBJ2-1, with D tentatively TRBD2 (5 bases). The CDR3 runs to 14 residues. Between the trimmed V and J ends, which lost 5 bases and 0 bases, there was a span of 8 bases. Germline lookup yields CDR1 SGHAT and CDR2 FQNNGV. For the CDR3, the DNA is TGTGCCAGCAGCCGGGATTACTCCTACAATGAGCAGTTCTTC. It codes for CASSRDYSYNEQFF.

This clone was observed a single time. The chain uses TRBV2 and TRBJ1-1; 10 bases fit TRBD1. CDR1 is SNHLY and CDR2 is FYNNEI in the germline V gene. This CDR3 contains 13 residues. The V segment lost 4 bases and the J segment 11 bases; nucleotides outside the gene matches: 7. Here the CDR3 DNA reads TGTGCCAGCAGTGTAATACCGGGACAGGGGGCTTTCTTT. It is translated as CASSVIPGQGAFF.

The chain has TRBV28 and TRBJ2-7; 8 positions agree with TRBD1. CDR1 MDHEN and CDR2 SYDVKM come from the germline V gene. The CDR3 has 13 residues. With 8 bases clipped from V and 4 bases from J, the junction kept 7 bases outside the gene matches. CDR3 loop: CASRGQGVYEQYF. CDR3 in DNA: TGTGCCAGCCGCGGACAGGGTGTGTACGAGCAGTACTTC.

V gene TRBV9 combines with J gene TRBJ2-5; D might be TRBD2 (6 bases). The CDR3 is made up of 15 amino acids. The germline CDR1 and CDR2 sequences are SGDLS and YYNGEE. The germline V and J ends were trimmed by 3 bases and 3 bases, with 15 bases remaining between them. The CDR3 coding sequence is TGTGCCAGCAGCGGATGGGCCGGCGGGGAAGAGACCCAGTACTTC. Protein: CASSGWAGGEETQYF.

The V gene is TRBV6-1, the J gene TRBJ2-5, with D tentatively TRBD2 (6 bases). Deletions cut 5 bases from V and 9 bases from J, with 16 bases between. Looked up from germline, CDR1 is MNHNS and CDR2 is SASEGT. The CDR3 length is 13 residues. The CDR3 reads CASSKEGRMAQYF. The DNA for the CDR3 is TGTGCCAGCAGTAAAGAGGGGAGGATGGCCCAGTACTTC.

This clone is a singleton in its sample. V and J are TRBV7-9 and TRBJ2-1; weak D call: TRBD1 (5 bases). Germline V CDR1 and CDR2: SEHNR, FQNEAQ (reference sequence). This CDR3 comprises 14 residues. V was shortened by 4 bases and J by 6 bases, with 13 bases between the two germline ends. CDR3 DNA sequence: TGTGCCAGCAGCTCTGGGGCCTCTCTCAATGAGCAGTTCTTC. This translates into CASSSGASLNEQFF.

On this clone itself: This specimen includes other DNA sequences encoding the same CDR3. This rearrangement joins TRBV5-1 to TRBJ1-1; possibly TRBD1 for D (6 bases). Germline loops: CDR1 SGHRS, CDR2 YFSETQ. The CDR3 totals 14 residues. The V end was cut by 0 bases, the J end by 4 bases, with 10 bases between. The CDR3 here is CASSLGGGGTEAFF. The DNA of the CDR3 is TGCGCCAGCAGCTTGGGAGGGGGGGGCACTGAAGCTTTCTTT.

CDR3 sequence reads: CASSRRGNTGELFF. CDR3 nucleotide sequence: TGTGCCAGCAGCCGGCGAGGGAACACCGGGGAGCTGTTTTTT. The chain combines TRBV11-3 with TRBJ2-2; the D is unclear. The ends were cut back, 5 bases at V and 1 base at J, with 8 bases in the middle. The V gene's germline CDR1 is SGHNT and CDR2 YENEEA. This CDR3 spans 14 amino acids.

V and J are TRBV5-1 and TRBJ2-3; 9 positions match TRBD2. The V and J ends lost 2 bases and 8 bases, in that order; junction bases with no gene match: 3. This CDR3 comprises 13 residues. CDR1 is SGHRS and CDR2 is YFSETQ in the germline V gene. The CDR3 DNA is TGCGCCAGCAGCTTCCATAGCGGGGGTACGCAGTATTTT. Residues: CASSFHSGGTQYF.

The genes are TRBV10-3 and TRBJ2-5, with 10 bases that match TRBD1. The end of the DNA is better explained by TRBJ2-7, so the J call may be wrong. The CDR3 loop spans 14 amino acids. CDR1 and CDR2 (germline): ENHRY, SYGVKD. The CDR3 is CAISEDRGPYEQYF. DNA of the CDR3: TGTGCCATCAGTGAGGACAGGGGGCCCTACGAGCAGTACTTC.

V usage is TRBV5-1 and J usage is TRBJ1-1, with 7 nucleotides matching TRBD1. V shed 9 bases, J shed 0 bases, and the junction held 8 bases outside the gene matches. Looked up from germline, CDR1 is SGHRS and CDR2 is YFSETQ. The CDR3 has 14 residues. The CDR3 coding sequence is TGCGCCACCACGGAGGGGGCCCTGAACACTGAAGCTTTCTTT. Translated, it gives CATTEGALNTEAFF.

In this sample, this clone turned up a few times. The chain joins TRBV5-5 to TRBJ1-5, with a tentative D call TRBD1 (6 bases). This CDR3 contains 16 residues. The germline V and J ends were trimmed by 3 bases and 1 base, with 14 bases remaining between them. The V gene's germline CDR1 is SGHKS and CDR2 YYEKEE (reference sequence). CDR3 amino acids: CASSSQGPLSNQPQHF. The DNA for the CDR3 is TGTGCCAGCAGCTCCCAGGGGCCGCTGAGCAATCAGCCCCAGCATTTT. The whole variable domain, filled in from reference TRBV5-5 and TRBJ1-5, reads DAGVTQSPTHLIKTRGQQVTLRCSPISGHKSVSWYQQVLGQGPQFIFQYYEKEERGRGNFPDRFSARQFPNYSSELNVNALLLGDSALYLCASSSQGPLSNQPQHFGDGTRLSIL.

The gene calls are TRBV7-9 and TRBJ1-4; weak D call: TRBD1 (5 bases). In germline, CDR1 is SEHNR, CDR2 FQNEAQ (reference sequence). Trimming took off 8 bases at V and 8 bases at J, with 15 bases between the two ends. The CDR3 sequence is 13 residues long. This CDR3 reads CASSRVSGEKLFF. The CDR3 nucleotides read TGTGCCAGCTCCAGGGTTTCTGGGGAAAAACTGTTTTTT.

The J gene is TRBJ1-4, the V gene TRBV4-2; 9 positions agree with TRBD1. Trimming cost V 4 bases and J 6 bases; bases outside gene matches: 18. Germline-derived CDR1 and CDR2 are LGHNA and YNFKEQ. This CDR3 is 19 amino acids long. CDR3 DNA sequence: TGTGCCAGCAGCCTCAGAGGGGATGCGGGACAGGGCTTCCATGAAAAACTGTTTTTT. Protein: CASSLRGDAGQGFHEKLFF.

The gene calls are TRBV28 and TRBJ1-2, with 8 positions matching TRBD1. Per the germline V gene, CDR1 is MDHEN and CDR2 is SYDVKM. The length of the CDR3 is 17 residues. V was clipped by 6 bases and J by 2 bases; unmatched bases: 14. CDR3 in DNA: TGTGCCAGCAGAACTCGAACTCGGACAGGGCCAAACTATGGCTACACCTTC. The encoded protein is CASRTRTRTGPNYGYTF.

The DNA for the CDR3 is TGTGCCAGCAGCCGATCGACAGGGGGAAACACTGAAGCTTTCTTT. Encoded protein: CASSRSTGGNTEAFF. V and J are TRBV7-3 and TRBJ1-1, with 9 bases identical to TRBD1. With 5 bases clipped from V and 2 bases from J, the junction kept 6 bases outside the gene matches. Germline assignment: CDR1 SGHTA and CDR2 FQGTGA. The CDR3 sequence is 15 residues long.

J is TRBJ2-5 and V is TRBV5-1; TRBD2 matches 9 bases. The DNA end is more similar to TRBJ2-7, so the J call may be wrong. The CDR3 spans 14 residues. Germline values: CDR1 SGHRS, CDR2 YFSETQ. The CDR3 sequence: CASSAAGGYHEQYF. CDR3 sequence (DNA): TGCGCCAGCAGCGCGGCGGGAGGGTACCACGAGCAGTACTTC.

V usage is TRBV5-3 and J usage is TRBJ2-7, with a weak D call TRBD1 (6 bases). Being an ORF, TRBV5-3 has a function that is uncertain. The length of the CDR3 is 14 residues. V lost 4 bases and J lost 1, with 12 bases in between. In DNA, the CDR3 is TGTGCCAGAAGCACCCGGGACAAGTCCTACGAGCAGTACTTC. Residues: CARSTRDKSYEQYF.

The rearrangement joins TRBV5-6 to TRBJ1-1; D is uncertain. The V and J ends lost 0 bases and 4 bases respectively, with 19 bases between them. This CDR3 is 17 amino acids long. Germline CDR1 is SGHDT and CDR2 is YYEEEE. The CDR3 region is CASSLEGSGEPVTEAFF. In DNA form, the CDR3 reads TGTGCCAGCAGCTTGGAGGGTAGCGGGGAGCCGGTCACTGAAGCTTTCTTT.

The V call is TRBV5-1, the J call TRBJ1-3, with D unresolved. Trimming pared 0 bases from V and 0 bases from J, leaving 10 bases between. CDR3 size: 16 residues. CDR1 is SGHRS and CDR2 is YFSETQ in the germline V gene. The CDR3 DNA follows: TGCGCCAGCAGCTTGGTAGGGAGTCTCTCTGGAAACACCATATATTTT. It is translated as CASSLVGSLSGNTIYF.

This chain joins TRBV2 and TRBJ1-1; D might be TRBD1 (6 bases). The V and J ends lost 7 bases and 1 base respectively, with 16 bases between them. CDR1 and CDR2 from the germline V gene are SNHLY and FYNNEI. The CDR3 is 15 amino acids. CDR3 loop: CASMGGAPTNTEAFF. CDR3 coding DNA: TGTGCCAGCATGGGGGGGGCTCCCACGAACACTGAAGCTTTCTTT.

The V gene is TRBV6-1, the J gene TRBJ1-5; D may be TRBD1 (5 bases). Germline V gene data show CDR1 as MNHNS and CDR2 as SASEGT. V gave up 5 bases and J gave up 4 bases, with 9 bases separating them. CDR3 length: 13 residues. Here the CDR3 DNA reads TGTGCCAGCAGTCAACAGGCTAATCAGCCCCAGCATTTT. Amino acid sequence: CASSQQANQPQHF.

This clone has a handful of counts. V is TRBV10-3 and J is TRBJ1-5; 8 bases line up with TRBD1. Germline trimming cut 10 bases from V and 6 bases from J; bases unmatched to any gene: 8. CDR1 and CDR2 (germline): ENHRY, SYGVKD. The length of the CDR3 is 13 residues. CDR3 nucleotide sequence: TGTGCCACTTTAGGACAGGGCGGTCAGCCCCAGCATTTT. Amino acid sequence: CATLGQGGQPQHF.

This clone was seen just once. The chain uses TRBV11-2 and TRBJ1-6; maybe TRBD1 (5 bases). Deletions cut 4 bases from V and 7 bases from J, with 11 bases between. Germline V CDR1 and CDR2: SGHAT, FQNNGV. The CDR3 has 14 amino acids. In nucleotides, the CDR3 is TGTGCCAGCAGCTCAGGGTTTGTGAATTCACCCCTCCACTTT. It is translated as CASSSGFVNSPLHF. The full variable domain, its missing parts supplied by reference TRBV11-2 and TRBJ1-6, is EAGVAQSPRYKIIEKRQSVAFWCNPISGHATLYWYQQILGQGPKLLIQFQNNGVVDDSQLPKDRFSAERLKGVDSTLKIQPAKLEDSAVYLCASSSGFVNSPLHFGNGTRLTVT.

This clone appeared a few times. The chain combines TRBV6-1 with TRBJ2-7, with 10 bases that match TRBD1. Per germline, CDR1 MNHNS and CDR2 SASEGT. The CDR3 sequence is 14 residues long. The trim removed 5 bases at V and 5 bases at J, leaving 6 bases unmatched. CDR3 sequence (DNA): TGTGCCAGCAGTTGGGCCGGGACAGGGGACGAGCAGTACTTC. The encoded protein is CASSWAGTGDEQYF.

The V and J genes are TRBV5-1 and TRBJ2-7; D is perhaps TRBD1 (6 bases). Trimming left V 4 bases short and J 0 bases short, with 14 bases between. The CDR3 extends over 15 amino acids. Per the germline V gene, CDR1 is SGHRS and CDR2 is YFSETQ. The chain's CDR3 is CASSPDRTSSYEQYF. CDR3 sequence (DNA): TGCGCCAGCAGCCCGGACAGAACGAGCTCCTACGAGCAGTACTTC.

The rearrangement joins TRBV7-3 to TRBJ2-1, with 12 bases matching TRBD2. The trim removed 4 bases at V and 10 bases at J, leaving 5 bases unmatched. Germline V gene data show CDR1 as SGHTA and CDR2 as FQGTGA. There are 14 residues in the CDR3. The CDR3 spells CASSSTSGGREQFF. The CDR3 region has the DNA TGTGCCAGCAGCTCGACTAGCGGGGGTAGGGAGCAGTTCTTC. The entire variable domain, with the rest obtained from reference TRBV7-3 and TRBJ2-1, is as follows: GAGVSQTPSNKVTEKGKYVELRCDPISGHTALYWYRQSLGQGPEFLIYFQGTGAADDSGLPNDRFFAVRPEGSVSTLKIQRTERGDSAVYLCASSSTSGGREQFFGPGTRLTVL.

This chain connects TRBV19 to TRBJ1-3; 7 positions match TRBD1. In germline, CDR1 is LNHDA, CDR2 SQIVND (reference sequence). The CDR3 contains 14 residues. V lost 4 bases and J lost 3; bases outside the gene matches: 3. CDR3 DNA: TGTGCCAGTAGTACCGGGACAGATGGAAACACCATATATTTT. The encoded protein is CASSTGTDGNTIYF.

This clone was observed a few times. V is TRBV6-5 and J is TRBJ2-5; TRBD1 aligns across 9 bases. The CDR3 is made up of 16 amino acids. The J segment lost 4 bases and the V segment lost 2 bases, leaving 8 bases of the junction unmatched. CDR1 MNHEY and CDR2 SVGAGI come from the germline V gene. The CDR3 region is CASSYGGATGGETQYF. CDR3 DNA sequence: TGTGCCAGCAGTTACGGGGGGGCGACAGGGGGAGAGACCCAGTACTTC.

Here the CDR3 reads CASSQGRGRYEQYF. In DNA, the CDR3 is TGCGCCAGCAGCCAAGGGCGGGGTAGGTACGAGCAGTACTTC. This chain uses TRBV4-1 with TRBJ2-7; D is possibly TRBD2 (6 bases). This CDR3 is 14 amino acids long. The V gene lost 1 base and the J gene lost 4 bases, with 11 bases spanning the gap. The germline V gene has CDR1 MGHRA and CDR2 YSYEKL.

The chain links TRBV5-5 to TRBJ2-4; D remains unclear. The germline V and J ends were trimmed by 4 bases and 0 bases, with 14 bases remaining between them. From germline, CDR1 is SGHKS and CDR2 YYEKEE (reference sequence). The CDR3 runs to 16 residues. CDR3 sequence reads: CASSPAAQLAKNIQYF. The CDR3 DNA sequence: TGTGCCAGCAGCCCCGCAGCGCAGCTAGCCAAAAACATTCAGTACTTC.